The rows below give T cell receptor beta chains drawn from one sample of a study of blood T cells in healthy people across ages. In TCRdb, the 5' RACE reads were re-called with MiXCR into one record per CDR3 protein. The sample yields about 800,000 distinct CDR3 sequences, roughly 64% seen once. The specimen was blood. Every receptor here comes from a man younger than 40 in good health. CDR3s include the opening cysteine and the closing phenylalanine or tryptophan. The size of a clone is reported for some rows only, either as once, few or many, or as a class for expanded clones.

v_call,clone_size,cdr3_aa
TRBV5-1,NA,CASSLTQSPNIQYF
TRBV10-1,NA,CASSEEIAGDQETQYF
TRBV20-1,NA,CSADTGVEPYEQYF
TRBV11-2,NA,CASSSRSDNTQYF
TRBV7-2,NA,CASSPFNGQGQFF
TRBV7-2,NA,CASSLRTSHTTDTQYF
TRBV6-6,NA,CASSQSGGGDTQYF
TRBV4-3,NA,CASSQEVVLAGLYNEQYF
TRBV4-2,few,CASSHLGGSQSISNQPQHF
TRBV7-2,NA,CASSQALRPEQFF
TRBV15,NA,CATSRDLAGGGNEQFF
TRBV7-8,NA,CASSLVGTGAAGYTF
TRBV18,few,CASSPDRGDGYTF
TRBV3-1,once,CASSQGLAAHNEQFF
TRBV20-1,NA,CSALSGIQETQYF
TRBV20-1,few,CSARDRLREVLNNEQFF
TRBV10-3,few,CAISSSSPHEQYF
TRBV20-1,NA,CSARDLEGHYGYTF
TRBV4-1,NA,CASRLTGGNEQFF
TRBV28,NA,CASSLSRDIYRTDTQYF
TRBV4-2,NA,CASSQVRQGDYNEQYF
TRBV20-1,NA,CSALKTGGADTQYF
TRBV29-1,NA,CSVRLQQLAGDYNEQYF
TRBV15,NA,CATSRTLVGGSGANVLTF
TRBV5-1,few,CASSYLGLPPDNEQFF
TRBV11-2,few,CASSPDRDDEQFF
TRBV29-1,many,CSVDGQGYEQYF
TRBV3-1,NA,CASSQVEVGVYGYTF
TRBV20-1,NA,CSATKTGTRNHYNEQFF
TRBV20-1,NA,CSAREIPRGETQYF
TRBV10-3,few,CAISESGVGYTF
TRBV7-9,NA,CASSLAALSYNEQFF
TRBV2,few,CASRTDRDNEQFF
TRBV13,once,CASSSDRGNNSPLHF
TRBV6-6,NA,CASRNSGGTDTQYF
TRBV5-5,few,CASSLQAFSDTQYF
TRBV7-9,few,CASSLAALVNEQFF
TRBV2,NA,CASSEKYRGEQYF
TRBV20-1,few,CSASTIGGTQYF
TRBV5-5,NA,CASSPPGTKDTQYF
TRBV10-3,NA,CAIRPALDYNEQFF
TRBV12-3/TRBV12-4,NA,CASSLPGKDYEQYF
TRBV5-1,NA,CASSLSGGRTDTQYF
TRBV3-1,NA,CASSQDLGPMIYEQYF
TRBV7-2,NA,CASSSRSGAPQYF
TRBV12-3/TRBV12-4,NA,CASTYVKGRTSFHEQFF
TRBV7-2,NA,CASSSDGLVTGYTF
TRBV29-1,few,CSARPLPTDTQYF
TRBV6-6,NA,CASSPGGKQETQYF
TRBV25-1,few,CASSEWQGDNSPLHF
TRBV7-7,NA,CTSSFNSGSLNEQFF
TRBV9,few,CASSVAWSGGSSGANVLTF
TRBV20-1,few,CSANNPGLGGEQYF
TRBV7-9,few,CASSPGGQEHYEQYF
TRBV20-1,NA,CSAREDGGYRVTEAFF
TRBV20-1,NA,CSARDIPKETQYF
TRBV7-9,many,CASSLAGAPPTDTQYF
TRBV28,NA,CASGSTADNYGYTF
TRBV3-1,few,CASSLRGSQPQHF
TRBV5-1,NA,CASSWRAENTEAFF